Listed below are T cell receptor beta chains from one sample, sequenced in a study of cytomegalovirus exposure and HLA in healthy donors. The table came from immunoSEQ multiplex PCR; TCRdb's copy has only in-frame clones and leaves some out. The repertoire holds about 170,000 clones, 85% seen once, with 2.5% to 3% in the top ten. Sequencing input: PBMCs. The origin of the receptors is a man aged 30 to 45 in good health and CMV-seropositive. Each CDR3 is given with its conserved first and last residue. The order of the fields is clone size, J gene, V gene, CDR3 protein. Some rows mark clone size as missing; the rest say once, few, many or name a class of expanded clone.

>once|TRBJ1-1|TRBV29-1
CSVEGGQNTEAFF
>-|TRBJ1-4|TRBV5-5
CASSLSVNEKLFF
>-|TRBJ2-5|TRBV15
CATSRLAGRETQYF
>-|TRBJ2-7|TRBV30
CAGSGAYEQYF
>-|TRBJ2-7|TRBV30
CAWSRLGGVGEQYF
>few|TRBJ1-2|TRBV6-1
CASSERTGDSYGYTF
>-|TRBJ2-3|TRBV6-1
CASSEGNGRSDTQYF
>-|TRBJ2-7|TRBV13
CASSLGLAGGPMGEQYF
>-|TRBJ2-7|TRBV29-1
CSVEGGMTGTEQYF
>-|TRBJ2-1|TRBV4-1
CASSQTLGVASNEQFF
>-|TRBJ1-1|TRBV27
CATRGGQGKNTEAFF
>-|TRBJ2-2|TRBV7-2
CASSLYGGGGGELFF
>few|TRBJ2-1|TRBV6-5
CASRGAGDDEQFF
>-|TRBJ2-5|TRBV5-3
CARHRGMKETQYF
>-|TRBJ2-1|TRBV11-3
CASSLDRAGVSYNEQFF
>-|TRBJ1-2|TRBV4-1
CASSPPLPGATRDGYTF
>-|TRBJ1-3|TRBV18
CASSNPRGPTGNTIYF
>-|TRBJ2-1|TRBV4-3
CASSPDPRGNEQFF
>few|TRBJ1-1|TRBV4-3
CASSLGPGGWNTEAFF
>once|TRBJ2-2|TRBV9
CASSVGLAANTGELFF
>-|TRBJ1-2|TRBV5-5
CASAPGQDLNYGYTF
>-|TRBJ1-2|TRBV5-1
CASSLEAGDWYGYTF
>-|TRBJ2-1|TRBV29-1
CSVGGQFDNEQFF
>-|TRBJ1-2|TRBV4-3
CASSLNREGGYTF